The 8 T cell receptor beta chains reported below all come from one sample, sequenced in a study of T cell responses to AZD1222 COVID-19 vaccine. The table came from immunoSEQ multiplex PCR; TCRdb's copy has only in-frame clones and leaves some out. The data contain tens of thousands of clones, about 90% of them seen just once; the ten biggest clones take up under 2%. The sample here was peripheral blood, taken on day 0 of AZD1222 vaccination. The receptors come from an adult in good health.

This clone was seen only once. The V and J genes are TRBV28 and TRBJ1-5; no definite D call. Trimming took off 6 bases at V and 1 base at J, with 10 bases between the two ends. Germline V lookup: CDR1 MDHEN, CDR2 SYDVKM. This CDR3 region has 14 residues. CDR3 residues: CASSPGGSNQPQHF. DNA for the CDR3: TGTGCCAGCAGCCCCGGTGGAAGCAATCAGCCCCAGCATTTT.

The gene calls are TRBV13 and TRBJ1-1; D may be TRBD1 (6 bases). The CDR3 covers 15 residues. V was pared by 5 bases and J by 0 bases, with 13 bases between. Germline loops: CDR1 PRHDT, CDR2 FYEKMQ (reference sequence). CDR3 protein: CASSARDTLNTEAFF. The CDR3 bases are TGTGCCAGCAGCGCCCGGGACACTCTGAACACTGAAGCTTTCTTT.

V gene TRBV11-2 combines with J gene TRBJ2-7; TRBD1 might be the D (6 bases). Per the germline V gene, CDR1 is SGHAT and CDR2 is FQNNGV. Between the trimmed V and J ends, which lost 5 bases and 6 bases, there was a span of 11 bases. CDR3 length: 12 amino acids. CDR3 protein: CASSLLRGEQYF. The CDR3 nucleotides read TGTGCCAGCAGCCTCCTCAGGGGCGAGCAGTACTTC.

The V and J genes are TRBV18 and TRBJ1-2; D not certain. The CDR3 is 13 residues long. Germline values: CDR1 KGHSH, CDR2 LQKENI. Deletions cut 3 bases from V and 3 bases from J, with 8 bases between. The CDR3 nucleotides are TGTGCCAGCTCACCCCTTGGGGACTATGGCTACACCTTC. Translating gives CASSPLGDYGYTF.

The J gene is TRBJ2-4, the V gene TRBV19, with 9 bases that match TRBD2. The length of the CDR3 is 18 residues. The V and J ends lost 0 bases and 5 bases, in that order; junction bases with no gene match: 11. The germline CDR1 and CDR2 sequences are LNHDA and SQIVND (reference sequence). This CDR3 is CASSIDPPGTSSENIQYF. The CDR3 DNA sequence: TGTGCCAGTAGTATAGATCCCCCCGGGACTAGCTCAGAAAACATTCAGTACTTC.

The sample holds one count of this clone. This chain links TRBV11-2 with TRBJ2-1, with D perhaps TRBD2 (5 bases). Trimming pared 5 bases from V and 6 bases from J, leaving 14 bases between. Germline V CDR1 and CDR2: SGHAT, FQNNGV. The CDR3 sequence is 14 residues long. In nucleotides, the CDR3 is TGTGCCAGCAGCCCGGGAAAAGCCCCCAATGAGCAGTTCTTC. As protein: CASSPGKAPNEQFF.

In its sample, this clone was seen once. This chain joins TRBV25-1 and TRBJ2-4; D may be TRBD2 (6 bases). CDR1 and CDR2 from the germline V gene are MGHDK and SYGVNS. The CDR3 consists of 18 residues. The V gene lost 2 bases and the J gene lost 0 bases, with 17 bases spanning the gap. The CDR3 DNA follows: TGTGCCAGCAGTGAAGGTGTAAGGCGGGGCGGAGCCAAAAACATTCAGTACTTC. Its translation is CASSEGVRRGGAKNIQYF.

The chain has TRBV7-8 and TRBJ2-7, with 8 bases identical to TRBD1. After removal of 0 bases from V and 2 bases from J, the junction contained 3 bases not matched to a gene. CDR1 and CDR2 from the germline V gene are SGHVS and FQNEAQ. The CDR3 has 15 amino acids. CDR3 sequence reads: CASSLADRGPYEQYF. The DNA for the CDR3 is TGTGCCAGCAGCTTAGCAGACAGGGGACCCTACGAGCAGTACTTC.